These T cell receptor beta chains were read from a single sample in a study of blood T cell repertoires in COVID-19. Clones were sequenced by immunoSEQ multiplex PCR, and TCRdb holds only the in-frame ones, with some missing. The repertoire holds around 340,000 clones, roughly 90% seen once, with around 7.4% in the top ten. Sequenced: peripheral blood. The receptor source for this set is a woman in her fifties or sixties with COVID-19, enrolled during active disease. The CDR3 runs from the conserved cysteine through the conserved F or W. The order of the fields is V gene, J gene, CDR3 protein.

V gene: TRBV5-1; J gene: TRBJ1-3; CDR3 protein: CASSLYLDSRAFGNTIYF
V gene: TRBV2; J gene: TRBJ1-1; CDR3 protein: CASSGSGGTTEAFF
V gene: TRBV7-9; J gene: TRBJ2-3; CDR3 protein: CASSWDREFGDTQYF
V gene: TRBV30; J gene: TRBJ1-2; CDR3 protein: CAWSGKRSPLDGYTF
V gene: TRBV24-1; J gene: TRBJ2-3; CDR3 protein: CATSDAGQGSTDTQYF
V gene: TRBV6-5; J gene: TRBJ1-2; CDR3 protein: CASSYSKGANYGYTF
V gene: TRBV5-1; J gene: TRBJ1-1; CDR3 protein: CASSLAGETEAFF
V gene: TRBV3-1/TRBV3-2; J gene: TRBJ1-2; CDR3 protein: CASSRHQGSLLIYGYTF
V gene: TRBV13; J gene: TRBJ2-2; CDR3 protein: CASSSLRGRHGTGELFF
V gene: TRBV9; J gene: TRBJ2-3; CDR3 protein: CASSVFQRGGTDTQYF
V gene: TRBV7-2; J gene: TRBJ2-7; CDR3 protein: CASSLAGGLAGPYEQYF
V gene: TRBV11-2; J gene: TRBJ2-7; CDR3 protein: CASSLGTSGTYEQYF
V gene: TRBV9; J gene: TRBJ1-2; CDR3 protein: CASSVTGPLHGYTF
V gene: TRBV19; J gene: TRBJ2-7; CDR3 protein: CASNIDRGYEQYF
V gene: TRBV6-4; J gene: TRBJ2-1; CDR3 protein: CASSDGPRNEQFF
V gene: TRBV5-8; J gene: TRBJ2-7; CDR3 protein: CASSLTSLSSGVYEQYF
V gene: TRBV7-9; J gene: TRBJ1-2; CDR3 protein: CASSQWTGPGDGYTF
V gene: TRBV2; J gene: TRBJ1-4; CDR3 protein: CASSEGRGFLALTNEKLFF
V gene: TRBV19; J gene: TRBJ1-2; CDR3 protein: CASSSSSWGEGPYGYTF
V gene: TRBV9; J gene: TRBJ2-1; CDR3 protein: CASSAPGLAGAVLRDNEQFF
V gene: TRBV9; J gene: TRBJ1-5; CDR3 protein: CASSKTGQNQPQHF
V gene: TRBV30; J gene: TRBJ1-1; CDR3 protein: CAWRRQGEWTEAFF
V gene: TRBV5-4; J gene: TRBJ1-4; CDR3 protein: CASSLCGRINEKLFF
V gene: TRBV13; J gene: TRBJ2-3; CDR3 protein: CASSSWGGGAGDTQYF
V gene: TRBV21-1; J gene: TRBJ1-2; CDR3 protein: CASSKARKRGIGYTF
V gene: TRBV18; J gene: TRBJ2-3; CDR3 protein: CASSLWTTRTDTQYF
V gene: TRBV7-9; J gene: TRBJ1-4; CDR3 protein: CASSQSGEKLFF
V gene: TRBV6-1; J gene: TRBJ1-2; CDR3 protein: CASSEVVSGVDGYTF
V gene: TRBV5-1; J gene: TRBJ2-7; CDR3 protein: CASGLDMWAREQYF
V gene: TRBV28; J gene: TRBJ1-2; CDR3 protein: CASSPPDRGRGGYTF
V gene: TRBV3-1/TRBV3-2; J gene: TRBJ1-5; CDR3 protein: CASSHDRDQPQHF
V gene: TRBV4-1; J gene: TRBJ2-1; CDR3 protein: CASSQLVISGSYNEQFF
V gene: TRBV6-6; J gene: TRBJ2-3; CDR3 protein: CASSAKRGGRTDTQYF
V gene: TRBV11-3; J gene: TRBJ1-1; CDR3 protein: CASRSQGWGKNTEAFF
V gene: TRBV18; J gene: TRBJ1-1; CDR3 protein: CASSPPVRGNTEAFF
V gene: TRBV7-8; J gene: TRBJ2-7; CDR3 protein: CASSFRVGYEQYF
V gene: TRBV21-1; J gene: TRBJ1-2; CDR3 protein: CASSRGRTEESYGYTF
V gene: TRBV3-1/TRBV3-2; J gene: TRBJ2-3; CDR3 protein: CASSQAGQSPTDTQYF
V gene: TRBV30; J gene: TRBJ1-1; CDR3 protein: CALGQGFTEAFF
V gene: TRBV18; J gene: TRBJ1-2; CDR3 protein: CASPTGGRGYGYTF
V gene: TRBV6-5; J gene: TRBJ2-7; CDR3 protein: CASSYFRGTGENEQYF
V gene: TRBV19; J gene: TRBJ1-2; CDR3 protein: CASTNTATGTINYGYTF
V gene: TRBV12-3/TRBV12-4; J gene: TRBJ2-5; CDR3 protein: CASAGGGAKTQYF